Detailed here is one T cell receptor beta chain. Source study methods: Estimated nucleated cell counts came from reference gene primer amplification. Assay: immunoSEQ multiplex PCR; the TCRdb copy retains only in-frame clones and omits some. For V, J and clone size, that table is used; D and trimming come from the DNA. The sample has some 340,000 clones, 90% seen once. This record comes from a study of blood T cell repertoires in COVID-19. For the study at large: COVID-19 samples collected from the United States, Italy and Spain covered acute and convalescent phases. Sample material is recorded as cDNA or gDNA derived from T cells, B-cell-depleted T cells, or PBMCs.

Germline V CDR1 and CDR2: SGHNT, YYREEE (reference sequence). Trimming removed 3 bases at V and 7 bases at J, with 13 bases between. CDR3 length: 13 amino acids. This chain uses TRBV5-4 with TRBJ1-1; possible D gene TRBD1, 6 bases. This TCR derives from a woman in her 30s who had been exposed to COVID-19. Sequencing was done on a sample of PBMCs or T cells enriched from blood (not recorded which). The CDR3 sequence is CASSWTVESEAFF. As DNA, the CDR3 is TGTGCCAGCAGCTGGACAGTAGAAAGTGAAGCTTTCTTT.